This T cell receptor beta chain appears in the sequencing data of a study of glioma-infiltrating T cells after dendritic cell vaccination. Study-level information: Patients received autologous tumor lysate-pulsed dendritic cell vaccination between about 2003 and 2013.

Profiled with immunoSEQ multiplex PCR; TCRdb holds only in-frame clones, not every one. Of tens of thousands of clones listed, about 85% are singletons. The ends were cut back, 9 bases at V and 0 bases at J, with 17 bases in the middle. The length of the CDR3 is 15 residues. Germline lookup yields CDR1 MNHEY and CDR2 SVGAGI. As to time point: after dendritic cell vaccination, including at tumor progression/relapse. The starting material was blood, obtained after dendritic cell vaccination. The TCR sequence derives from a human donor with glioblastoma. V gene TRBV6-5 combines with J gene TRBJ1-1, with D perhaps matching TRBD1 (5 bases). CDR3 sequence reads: CASVGSGLMNTEAFF. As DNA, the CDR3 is TGTGCCAGTGTTGGGTCAGGGCTCATGAACACTGAAGCTTTCTTT.